Sequencing of this T cell receptor beta chain was carried out in a study of shared clonotypes between healthy human individuals. TCRdb's copy holds only in-frame clones and misses some; the assay was immunoSEQ multiplex PCR. Among approximately 470,000 clones listed, 70% to 85% were seen once. Germline V gene lookup returns CDR1 MDHEN and CDR2 SYDVKM. This CDR3 contains 15 residues. V was trimmed by 2 bases and J by 1 base, leaving 11 bases between them. The clonotype comes from a woman aged 40-49 years in good health. Some clones in this sample may be carry-over from other donors' samples. Sequencing input: PBMCs. The chain couples TRBV28 to TRBJ2-5; D ambiguous. The CDR3: CASSLTRLAQETQYF. DNA for the CDR3: TGTGCCAGCAGTTTAACCCGACTGGCCCAAGAGACCCAGTACTTC.